These 27 T cell receptor beta chains originate from one sample sequenced in a study of T cell changes during pregnancy in multiple sclerosis (dated by TCRdb to between 2018 and 2021). Library generation was performed with the immunoSEQ multiplex PCR assay. TCRdb's version of the immuneACCESS table is confined to in-frame rearrangements and falls short of the full clone set. An unresolved V gene accounts for under half of the shortfall where checked; the remainder is of unknown origin. This sample has tens of thousands of clones in its table, and 93% of those were observed once. The ten largest clones represent over 1.5% of the sample. The sample was peripheral blood, taken after pregnancy. All receptors come from a female donor with multiple sclerosis, enrolled in a pregnancy study.

This rearrangement joins TRBV1 to TRBJ2-5; the table's D gene call, TRBD2, was not cross checked with the DNA. TRBV1 is marked as a pseudogene. The CDR3 contains 17 residues. The CDR3 nucleotides read TGCACCAGCAGCCAAGAGGGGCCCCTAGCGGGGCAAGAGACCCAGTACTTC. Translating gives CTSSQEGPLAGQETQYF.

DNA for the CDR3: TGTGCCAGCAGCTTAGGCCTAGCACCCTACGAGCAGTACTTC. It codes for CASSLGLAPYEQYF. The chain carries TRBV7-2 and TRBJ2-7; D may be TRBD2 (5 bases). The V end was cut by 1 base, the J end by 2 bases, with 9 bases between. This CDR3 is 14 amino acids long. Germline V gene lookup returns CDR1 SGHTA and CDR2 FQGNSA.

V is TRBV28 and J is TRBJ1-2; a weak D match, TRBD1 (5 bases). The CDR3 covers 13 residues. Germline CDR1 is MDHEN and CDR2 is SYDVKM. With 1 base removed from V and 8 bases from J, the gap between germline ends came to 11 bases. CDR3 region: CASSLLGETGYTF. CDR3 nucleotide sequence: TGTGCCAGCAGTTTATTAGGGGAAACCGGCTACACCTTC.

V is TRBV6-1 and J is TRBJ1-4; 9 positions match TRBD1. CDR1 MNHNS and CDR2 SASEGT come from the germline V gene. Trimming at V came to 2 bases and at J to 5 bases, leaving 6 bases not matched to a gene. CDR3 length: 16 amino acids. The CDR3 region has the DNA TGTGCCAGCAGTGAAACCACGGGACAGGGAAATGAAAAACTGTTTTTT. It specifies CASSETTGQGNEKLFF.

The CDR3 spells CASSRGGTNSYEQYF. The DNA for the CDR3 is TGTGCCAGCAGCCGGGGTGGGACTAACTCCTACGAGCAGTACTTC. This rearrangement joins TRBV11-3 to TRBJ2-7; 7 bases are shared with TRBD2. Germline CDR1 is SGHNT and CDR2 is YENEEA. The CDR3 totals 15 residues. V lost 5 bases, J lost 0 bases, and 7 bases stayed unmatched.

V gene TRBV9 combines with J gene TRBJ2-7, with 12 bases that match TRBD2. The V and J ends lost 4 bases and 0 bases, in that order; junction bases with no gene match: 8. CDR1 and CDR2 from the germline V gene are SGDLS and YYNGEE. This CDR3 comprises 17 residues. CDR3 DNA sequence: TGTGCCAGCAGCCCGCGGGCTAGCGGGAGGGCCTCCTACGAGCAGTACTTC. This encodes CASSPRASGRASYEQYF.

This chain connects TRBV29-1 to TRBJ1-2; TRBD1 aligns across 7 bases. The germline V gene has CDR1 SQVTM and CDR2 ANQGSEA. The V segment lost 6 bases and the J segment 4 bases; nucleotides outside the gene matches: 5. The CDR3 is made up of 12 amino acids. The CDR3 sequence is CSVDRDSYGYTF. For the CDR3, the DNA is TGCAGCGTCGATCGGGACAGCTATGGCTACACCTTC.

This chain links TRBV19 with TRBJ2-1; 12 nucleotides agree with TRBD2. The germline V gene encodes CDR1 LNHDA and CDR2 SQIVND (reference sequence). The CDR3 is made up of 18 amino acids. Germline trimming cut 0 bases from V and 1 base from J; bases unmatched to any gene: 4. The CDR3 DNA sequence: TGTGCCAGTAGTATAGATCAACTAGCGGGGGGATCCTACAATGAGCAGTTCTTC. Amino acid sequence: CASSIDQLAGGSYNEQFF.

The chain recombines TRBV27 with TRBJ2-7; D perhaps matches TRBD2 (7 bases). CDR3 length: 14 amino acids. Germline-derived CDR1 and CDR2 are MNHEY and SMNVEV (reference sequence). The V and J ends lost 6 bases and 5 bases respectively, with 17 bases between them. CDR3 amino acids: CASSRMGGHDEQYF. For the CDR3, the DNA is TGTGCCAGCAGCCGGATGGGGGGGCATGACGAGCAGTACTTC.

V and J are TRBV19 and TRBJ1-1; D gene unclear. Between the trimmed V and J ends, which lost 3 bases and 6 bases, there was a span of 11 bases. CDR3 length: 13 amino acids. Per the germline V gene, CDR1 is LNHDA and CDR2 is SQIVND (reference sequence). The CDR3 DNA follows: TGTGCCAGTAGTATGTCATTCGGGTCTGAAGCTTTCTTT. It specifies CASSMSFGSEAFF.

The rearrangement links TRBV2 to TRBJ2-7; the match to TRBD1 covers 9 bases. V gave up 6 bases and J gave up 6 bases; unmatched junction bases: 9. The CDR3 extends over 14 amino acids. The V gene's germline CDR1 is SNHLY and CDR2 FYNNEI. CDR3 nucleotide sequence: TGTGCCAGCAGGCTTACAGGGGGCGAAGGCGAGCAGTACTTC. This sequence encodes CASRLTGGEGEQYF.

Here the CDR3 reads CSVGTGGYTGELFF. The CDR3 coding sequence is TGCAGCGTTGGGACAGGGGGCTACACCGGGGAGCTGTTTTTT. V is TRBV29-1 and J is TRBJ2-2; TRBD1 matches 11 bases. CDR1 is SQVTM, CDR2 ANQGSEA, per germline. J gave up 3 bases and V 4 bases, and 1 base lay outside the gene matches. This CDR3 contains 14 residues.

The rearrangement links TRBV9 to TRBJ2-3, with a possible D match to TRBD2 (7 bases). There are 16 residues in the CDR3. V was shortened by 0 bases and J by 1 base, with 12 bases between the two germline ends. Looked up from germline, CDR1 is SGDLS and CDR2 is YYNGEE. This CDR3 reads CASSVGGGGGTDTQYF. The CDR3 nucleotides are TGTGCCAGCAGCGTAGGAGGGGGAGGGGGCACAGATACGCAGTATTTT.

This chain uses TRBV28 with TRBJ2-5, with 11 bases fitting TRBD2. The CDR3 covers 16 residues. The ends lost 6 bases at V and 1 base at J; junction bases unmatched: 7. In germline, CDR1 is MDHEN, CDR2 SYDVKM. CDR3: CASSYTSGSGQETQYF. The DNA for the CDR3 is TGTGCCAGCAGCTATACTAGCGGGAGCGGCCAAGAGACCCAGTACTTC.

CDR3 nucleotide sequence: TGTGCCAGCATATGGGGACTGTCTGGGGCCAACGTCCTGACTTTC. Translation: CASIWGLSGANVLTF. This chain uses TRBV2 with TRBJ2-6; TRBD2 might be the D (6 bases). V was trimmed by 7 bases and J by 1 base, leaving 11 bases between them. Germline V gives CDR1 SNHLY, CDR2 FYNNEI. There are 15 residues in the CDR3.

The chain combines TRBV28 with TRBJ2-7, with 9 bases aligning to TRBD2. J was trimmed by 5 bases and V by 2 bases; bases with no gene match: 7. Germline V lookup: CDR1 MDHEN, CDR2 SYDVKM. This CDR3 contains 15 residues. The CDR3 DNA is TGTGCCAGCAGTTTAGATAGCGGGAGAAGGAACGAGCAGTACTTC. Protein: CASSLDSGRRNEQYF.

This CDR3 is CASSSTELRVGGELFF. CDR3 coding DNA: TGTGCCAGCAGCTCTACCGAGCTCAGGGTTGGCGGGGAGCTGTTTTTT. V usage is TRBV5-4 and J usage is TRBJ2-2; TRBD1 might be the D (5 bases). The V gene lost 3 bases and the J gene lost 7 bases, with 19 bases spanning the gap. Germline assignment: CDR1 SGHNT and CDR2 YYREEE (reference sequence). The CDR3 length is 16 residues.

The chain employs TRBV11-2 and TRBJ2-2; D is undetermined. Trimming took off 4 bases at V and 7 bases at J, with 10 bases between the two ends. This CDR3 has 13 residues. CDR1 and CDR2 from the germline V gene are SGHAT and FQNNGV. The CDR3 protein is CASSSGVVGELFF. As DNA, the CDR3 is TGTGCCAGCAGCTCAGGCGTGGTCGGGGAGCTGTTTTTT.

The rearrangement joins TRBV5-1 to TRBJ2-1, with TRBD1 as a possible D gene (6 bases). The CDR3 is made up of 13 amino acids. V was pared by 0 bases and J by 5 bases, with 6 bases between. CDR1 SGHRS and CDR2 YFSETQ come from the germline V gene. The CDR3 DNA reads TGCGCCAGCAGCTTGGGGACAGACAATGAGCAGTTCTTC. Its translation: CASSLGTDNEQFF.

The rearrangement uses TRBV7-9 and TRBJ1-1; D unclear. This CDR3 spans 13 amino acids. With 0 bases removed from V and 4 bases from J, the gap between germline ends came to 6 bases. Germline CDR1 is SEHNR and CDR2 is FQNEAQ (reference sequence). Here the CDR3 reads CASSLAQVTEAFF. As DNA, the CDR3 is TGTGCCAGCAGCTTAGCGCAGGTCACTGAAGCTTTCTTT.

This clone has more than one count but fewer than ten. The CDR3 DNA reads as TGTGCCAGCTCAACGGGTCCTGATGGCACTGAAGCTTTCTTT. Translating gives CASSTGPDGTEAFF. The chain carries TRBV18 and TRBJ1-1; D gene ambiguous. The V end was cut by 5 bases, the J end by 4 bases, with 14 bases between. CDR3 length equals 14 residues. Germline CDR1 reads KGHSH; CDR2 reads LQKENI.

The chain recombines TRBV2 with TRBJ2-7, with TRBD2 identical over 8 bases. Germline lookup yields CDR1 SNHLY and CDR2 FYNNEI. V shed 6 bases, J shed 7 bases, and the junction held 8 bases outside the gene matches. This CDR3 comprises 13 residues. The CDR3 sequence is CASRLAVGWEQYF. The CDR3 DNA sequence: TGTGCCAGCAGACTAGCGGTGGGTTGGGAGCAGTACTTC.

The chain combines TRBV6-4 with TRBJ2-3; TRBD1 matches 8 bases. V shed 0 bases, J shed 4 bases, and the junction held 0 bases outside the gene matches. Per germline, CDR1 MRHNA and CDR2 SNTAGT. There are 14 residues in the CDR3. This chain's CDR3 is CASSDSQGADTQYF. Written as DNA, the CDR3 is TGTGCCAGCAGTGACTCACAGGGGGCAGATACGCAGTATTTT.

The V and J genes are TRBV27 and TRBJ2-7, with D uncertain. Trimming took off 8 bases at V and 0 bases at J, with 8 bases between the two ends. Germline CDR1 MNHEY, CDR2 SMNVEV (reference sequence). The CDR3 length is 12 residues. Here the CDR3 reads CASRSSSYEQYF. CDR3 nucleotide sequence: TGTGCCAGCCGGTCAAGCTCCTACGAGCAGTACTTC.

The chain carries TRBV6-1 and TRBJ2-2; 9 nucleotides line up with TRBD1. This CDR3 comprises 15 residues. In germline, CDR1 is MNHNS, CDR2 SASEGT. The V segment lost 5 bases and the J segment 6 bases; nucleotides outside the gene matches: 7. The CDR3 region has the DNA TGTGCCAGCAGTAGCGCGGGACAGGGTTCCGGGGAGCTGTTTTTT. Translation: CASSSAGQGSGELFF.

The chain is built from TRBV5-6 and TRBJ2-1, with 7 bases fitting TRBD2. There are 13 residues in the CDR3. Losses at the gene ends were 6 bases for V and 9 bases for J; bases not matched to a gene: 9. The V gene's germline CDR1 is SGHDT and CDR2 YYEEEE. The CDR3: CASNRAGVVEQFF. In nucleotides, the CDR3 is TGTGCCAGCAACCGGGCGGGAGTTGTTGAGCAGTTCTTC.

This chain joins TRBV5-6 and TRBJ2-3, with 9 nucleotides matching TRBD2. V trimming: 2 bases; J trimming: 1 base; junction bases outside the gene matches: 5. The CDR3 is made up of 16 amino acids. In germline, CDR1 is SGHDT, CDR2 YYEEEE. In DNA form, the CDR3 reads TGTGCCAGCAGCTTTCGGTCTAGCGGGGGCACAGATACGCAGTATTTT. As protein: CASSFRSSGGTDTQYF. The full variable domain, completed using reference TRBV5-6 and TRBJ2-3, is DAGVTQSPTHLIKTRGQQVTLRCSPKSGHDTVSWYQQALGQGPQFIFQYYEEEERQRGNFPDRFSGHQFPNYSSELNVNALLLGDSALYLCASSFRSSGGTDTQYFGPGTRLTVL.